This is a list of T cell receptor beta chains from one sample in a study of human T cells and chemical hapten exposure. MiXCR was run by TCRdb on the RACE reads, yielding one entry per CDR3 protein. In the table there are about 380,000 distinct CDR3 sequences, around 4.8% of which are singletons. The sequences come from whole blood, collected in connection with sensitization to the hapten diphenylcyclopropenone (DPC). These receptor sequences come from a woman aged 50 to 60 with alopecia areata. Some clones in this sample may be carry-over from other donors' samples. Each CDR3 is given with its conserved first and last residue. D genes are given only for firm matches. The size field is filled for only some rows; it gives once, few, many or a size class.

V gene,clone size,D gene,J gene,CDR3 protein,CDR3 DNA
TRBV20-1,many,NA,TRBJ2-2,CSATGPGAEYTGELFF,TGCAGTGCTACGGGGCCGGGAGCGGAATACACCGGGGAGCTGTTTTTT
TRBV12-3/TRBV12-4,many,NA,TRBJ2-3,CASTRRRTDTQYF,TGTGCCAGCACTCGAAGACGCACAGATACGCAGTATTTT
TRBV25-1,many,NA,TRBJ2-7,CASSATGVYEQYF,TGTGCCAGCAGTGCGACAGGTGTCTACGAGCAGTACTTC
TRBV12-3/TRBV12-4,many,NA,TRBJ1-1,CASSLGMGSGEAFF,TGTGCCAGCAGTTTAGGGATGGGGTCGGGTGAAGCTTTCTTT
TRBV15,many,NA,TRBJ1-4,CATRRPGEVEKLFF,TGTGCCACCAGGAGGCCTGGGGAGGTTGAAAAACTGTTTTTT
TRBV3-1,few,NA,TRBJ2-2,CASSQGRRGLNTGELFF,TGTGCCAGCAGCCAAGGGCGGCGGGGTCTTAACACCGGGGAGCTGTTTTTT
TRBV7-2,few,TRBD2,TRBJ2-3,CASSLVAGGGFADTQYF,TGTGCCAGCAGCTTAGTGGCGGGGGGTGGTTTCGCAGATACGCAGTATTTT
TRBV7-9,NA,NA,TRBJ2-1,CASSSRGIQTGSYNEQFF,TGTGCCAGCAGCTCGCGCGGGATCCAAACCGGGTCCTACAATGAGCAGTTCTTC
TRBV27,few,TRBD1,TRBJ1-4,CASSNRGHGEKLFF,TGTGCCAGCAGCAATAGGGGGCACGGTGAAAAACTGTTTTTT
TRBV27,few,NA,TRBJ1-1,CASSSGITEAFF,TGTGCCAGCAGTTCGGGGATCACTGAAGCTTTCTTT
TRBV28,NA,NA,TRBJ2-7,CATRTASREQYF,TGTGCCACCCGGACAGCTTCGCGCGAGCAGTACTTC